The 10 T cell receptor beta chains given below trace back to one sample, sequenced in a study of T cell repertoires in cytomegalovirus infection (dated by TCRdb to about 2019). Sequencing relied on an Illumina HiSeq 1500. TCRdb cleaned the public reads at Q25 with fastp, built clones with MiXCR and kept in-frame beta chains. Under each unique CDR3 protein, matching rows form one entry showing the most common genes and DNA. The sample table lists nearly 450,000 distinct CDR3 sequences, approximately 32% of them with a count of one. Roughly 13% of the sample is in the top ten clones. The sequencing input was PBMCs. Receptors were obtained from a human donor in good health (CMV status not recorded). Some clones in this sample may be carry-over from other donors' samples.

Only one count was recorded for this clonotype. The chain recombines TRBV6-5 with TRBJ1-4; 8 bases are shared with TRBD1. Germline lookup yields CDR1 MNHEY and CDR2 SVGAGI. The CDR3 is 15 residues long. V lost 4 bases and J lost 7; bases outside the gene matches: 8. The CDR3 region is CASSFPTGAGEKLFF. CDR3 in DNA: TGTGCCAGCAGTTTCCCGACAGGGGCAGGTGAAAAACTGTTTTTT.

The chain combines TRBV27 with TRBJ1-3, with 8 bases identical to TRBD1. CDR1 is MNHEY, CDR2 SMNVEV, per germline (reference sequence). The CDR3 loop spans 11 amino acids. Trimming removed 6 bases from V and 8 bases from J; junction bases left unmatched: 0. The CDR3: CASRTGDTIYF. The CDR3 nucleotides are TGTGCCAGCAGGACAGGGGACACCATATATTTT.

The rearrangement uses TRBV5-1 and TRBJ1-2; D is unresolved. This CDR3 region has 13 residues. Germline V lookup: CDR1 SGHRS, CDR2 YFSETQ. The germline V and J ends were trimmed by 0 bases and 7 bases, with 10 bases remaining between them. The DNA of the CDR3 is TGCGCCAGCAGCTTGGTTCCCCGACTTGGCTACACCTTC. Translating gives CASSLVPRLGYTF.

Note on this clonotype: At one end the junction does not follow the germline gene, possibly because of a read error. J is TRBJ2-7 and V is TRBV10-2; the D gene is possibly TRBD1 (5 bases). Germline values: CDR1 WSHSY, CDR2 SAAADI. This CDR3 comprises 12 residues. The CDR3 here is CDSRAASYEQYF. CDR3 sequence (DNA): TGCGACAGCAGGGCCGCCTCCTACGAGCAGTACTTC.

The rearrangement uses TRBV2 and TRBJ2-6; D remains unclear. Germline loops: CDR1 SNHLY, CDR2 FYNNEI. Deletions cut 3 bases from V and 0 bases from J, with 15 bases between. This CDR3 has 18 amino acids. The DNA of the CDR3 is TGTGCCAGCAGTGAGGCCCCTCCCGAGAGCTCTGGGGCCAACGTCCTGACTTTC. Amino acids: CASSEAPPESSGANVLTF.

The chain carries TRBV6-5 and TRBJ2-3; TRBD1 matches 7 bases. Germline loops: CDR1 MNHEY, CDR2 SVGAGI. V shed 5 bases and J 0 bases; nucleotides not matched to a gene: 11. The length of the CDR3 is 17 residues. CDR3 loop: CASSTGIKQGSTDTQYF. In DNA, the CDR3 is TGTGCCAGCAGTACGGGGATAAAACAGGGGAGCACAGATACGCAGTATTTT.

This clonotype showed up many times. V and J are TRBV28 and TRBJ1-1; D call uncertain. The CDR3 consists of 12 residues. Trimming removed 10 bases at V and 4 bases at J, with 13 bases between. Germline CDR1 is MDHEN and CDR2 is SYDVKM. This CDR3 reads CATNPGITEAFF. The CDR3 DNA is TGTGCCACAAATCCCGGGATCACTGAAGCTTTCTTT.

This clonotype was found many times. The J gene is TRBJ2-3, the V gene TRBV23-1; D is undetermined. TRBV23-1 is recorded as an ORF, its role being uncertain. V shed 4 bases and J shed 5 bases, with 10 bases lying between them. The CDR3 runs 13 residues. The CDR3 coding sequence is TGCGCCAGCAGTCCACGAGCCCTAGATACGCAGTATTTT. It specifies CASSPRALDTQYF.

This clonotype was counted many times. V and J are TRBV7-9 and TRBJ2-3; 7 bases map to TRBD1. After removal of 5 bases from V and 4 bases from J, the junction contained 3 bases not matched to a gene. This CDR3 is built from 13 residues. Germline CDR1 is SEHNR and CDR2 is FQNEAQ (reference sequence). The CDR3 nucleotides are TGTGCCAGCAGCCCAAGGGGGCCAGATACGCAGTATTTT. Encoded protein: CASSPRGPDTQYF. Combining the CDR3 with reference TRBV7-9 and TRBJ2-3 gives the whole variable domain DTGVSQNPRHKITKRGQNVTFRCDPISEHNRLYWYRQTLGQGPEFLTYFQNEAQLEKSRLLSDRFSAERPKGSFSTLEIQRTEQGDSAMYLCASSPRGPDTQYFGPGTRLTVL.

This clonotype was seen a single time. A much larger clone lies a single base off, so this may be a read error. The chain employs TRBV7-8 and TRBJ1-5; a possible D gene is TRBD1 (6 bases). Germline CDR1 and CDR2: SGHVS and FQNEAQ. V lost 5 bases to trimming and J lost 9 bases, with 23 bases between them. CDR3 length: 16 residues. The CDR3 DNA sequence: TGTGCCAGCAGCCCCGGGATAGGGGGTGTCCTTTGGCCCCAGCATTTT. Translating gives CASSPGIGGVLWPQHF. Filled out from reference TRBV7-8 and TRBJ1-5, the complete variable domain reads GAGVSQSPRYKVAKRGQDVALRCDPISGHVSLFWYQQALGQGPEFLTYFQNEAQLDKSGLPSDRFFAERPEGSVSTLKIQRTQQEDSAVYLCASSPGIGGVLWPQHFGDGTRLSIL.